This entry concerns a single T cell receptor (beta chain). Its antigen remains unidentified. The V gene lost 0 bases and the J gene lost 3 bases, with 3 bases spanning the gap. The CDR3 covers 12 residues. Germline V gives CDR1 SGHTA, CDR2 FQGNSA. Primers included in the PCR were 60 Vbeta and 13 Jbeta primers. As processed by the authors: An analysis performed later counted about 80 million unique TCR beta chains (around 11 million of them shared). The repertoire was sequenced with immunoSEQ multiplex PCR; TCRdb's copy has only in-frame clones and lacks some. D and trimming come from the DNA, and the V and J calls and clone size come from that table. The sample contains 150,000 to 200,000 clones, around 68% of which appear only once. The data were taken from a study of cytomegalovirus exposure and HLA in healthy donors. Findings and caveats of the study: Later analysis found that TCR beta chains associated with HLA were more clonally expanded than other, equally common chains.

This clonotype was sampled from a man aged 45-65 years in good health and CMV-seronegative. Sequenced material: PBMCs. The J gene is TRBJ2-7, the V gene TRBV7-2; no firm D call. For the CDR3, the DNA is TGTGCCAGCAGCTTAGCCAACTACGAGCAGTACTTC. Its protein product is CASSLANYEQYF.